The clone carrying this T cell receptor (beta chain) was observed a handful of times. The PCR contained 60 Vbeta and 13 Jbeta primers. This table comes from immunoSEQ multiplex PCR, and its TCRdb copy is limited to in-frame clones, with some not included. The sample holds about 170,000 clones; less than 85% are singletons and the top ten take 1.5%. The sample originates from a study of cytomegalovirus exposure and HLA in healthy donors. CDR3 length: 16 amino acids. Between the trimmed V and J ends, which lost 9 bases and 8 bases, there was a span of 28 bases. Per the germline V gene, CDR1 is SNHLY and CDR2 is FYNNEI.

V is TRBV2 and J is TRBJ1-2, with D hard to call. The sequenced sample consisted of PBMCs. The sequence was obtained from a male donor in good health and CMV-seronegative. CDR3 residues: CASLPGRRSLAGGYTF. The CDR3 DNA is TGTGCCAGTCTTCCGGGCAGACGGTCTTTGGCGGGAGGCTACACCTTC.